The 8 T cell receptor beta chains listed next were all sequenced from one sample in a study of CD8+CD57+ T cells in acquired aplastic anemia. Sequencing was done on patients that had shown CD8+CD57+ cell expansion by flow cytometry. Profiling that covered TCR beta VDJ and CDR3 relied on genomic DNA as its template. TCRdb re-derived calls from the reads in MiXCR, one entry per CDR3 protein. Altogether 450,000 to 550,000 distinct CDR3 sequences are present, approximately 32% being singletons, with the ten largest covering 0.75% to 0.95%. Source material: sorted CD4+, CD8+, or CD8+CD57+ T cells (not recorded which) from PBMCs. These receptor sequences come from a human donor with aplastic anemia.

Comments on this clonotype: This clone may be a read error of a much larger clone one base away. The CDR3 loop reads CSARHGGVPYKQYF. The CDR3 DNA reads as TGCAGTGCTAGACATGGGGGGGTACCCTACAAGCAGTACTTC. The V and J genes are TRBV20-1 and TRBJ2-7; the match to TRBD2 covers 7 bases. There are 14 residues in the CDR3. Germline CDR1 DFQATT, CDR2 SNEGSKA (reference sequence).

V gene TRBV20-1 combines with J gene TRBJ2-1; D is uncertain. This CDR3 is built from 14 residues. Trimming removed 3 bases from V and 6 bases from J, with 15 bases in between. Germline V lookup: CDR1 DFQATT, CDR2 SNEGSKA (reference sequence). CDR3 amino acids: CSASPGVLFNEQFF. CDR3 bases: TGCAGTGCTAGTCCTGGGGTTTTGTTCAATGAGCAGTTCTTC.

This clonotype was recorded at least ten times. The chain couples TRBV12-3 or TRBV12-4 to TRBJ1-5; no clear D gene. The V end lost 4 bases, the J end lost 7 bases, and 8 bases lay between the germline ends. The CDR3 sequence is 12 residues long. DNA of the CDR3: TGTGCCAGCAGTTCATTACAGCAGCCCCAGCATTTT. This gives the protein CASSSLQQPQHF.

This clonotype was counted between two and nine times. The J gene is TRBJ2-7, the V gene TRBV4-3; TRBD2 matches at 7 bases. The junction had 2 bases not matched to a gene; V was cut back by 0 bases and J by 6 bases. CDR1 and CDR2 from the germline V gene are LGHNA and YSLEER. CDR3 size: 13 residues. CDR3 sequence: CASSQDREGEQYF. The CDR3 DNA reads TGCGCCAGCAGCCAAGACAGGGAGGGCGAGCAGTACTTC.

As concerns this clonotype: A read error may produce the germline difference seen at one junction end. The chain joins TRBV11-1 to TRBJ1-2, with D perhaps matching TRBD1 (6 bases). The CDR3 is 13 amino acids. In germline, CDR1 is SGHAT, CDR2 FQDESV (reference sequence). CDR3 DNA sequence: TGTGCCGGCAGGATGGGGGCGGGAAGAGGCTACACCTTC. It encodes CAGRMGAGRGYTF.

The table lists this clonotype with a few counts. V is TRBV15 and J is TRBJ2-7, with 7 bases that match TRBD1. The germline gives CDR1 LNHNV, CDR2 YYDKDF (reference sequence). The CDR3 runs to 14 residues. With V trimmed by 9 bases and J by 2 bases, 10 bases remained unmatched. In nucleotides, the CDR3 is TGTGCCACTGCGAAGGGACAGACTCCCTACGAGCAGTACTTC. Translating gives CATAKGQTPYEQYF.

This clonotype was picked up a small number of times. The rearrangement uses TRBV20-1 and TRBJ2-5, with D maybe TRBD2 (5 bases). The CDR3 consists of 13 residues. Germline CDR1 reads DFQATT; CDR2 reads SNEGSKA (reference sequence). V was cut by 3 bases and J by 1 base, with 9 bases left in between. DNA for the CDR3: TGCAGTGCTAGGGGAGCGGTCCAAGAGACCCAGTACTTC. As protein: CSARGAVQETQYF.

This clonotype was detected ten times or more. V gene TRBV25-1 combines with J gene TRBJ2-5; 8 bases agree with TRBD1. Germline V lookup: CDR1 MGHDK, CDR2 SYGVNS. Trimming cost V 2 bases and J 0 bases; bases outside gene matches: 2. The CDR3 covers 15 residues. CDR3 sequence reads: CASSEAQGDQETQYF. In DNA form, the CDR3 reads TGTGCCAGCAGTGAAGCACAGGGGGACCAAGAGACCCAGTACTTC.